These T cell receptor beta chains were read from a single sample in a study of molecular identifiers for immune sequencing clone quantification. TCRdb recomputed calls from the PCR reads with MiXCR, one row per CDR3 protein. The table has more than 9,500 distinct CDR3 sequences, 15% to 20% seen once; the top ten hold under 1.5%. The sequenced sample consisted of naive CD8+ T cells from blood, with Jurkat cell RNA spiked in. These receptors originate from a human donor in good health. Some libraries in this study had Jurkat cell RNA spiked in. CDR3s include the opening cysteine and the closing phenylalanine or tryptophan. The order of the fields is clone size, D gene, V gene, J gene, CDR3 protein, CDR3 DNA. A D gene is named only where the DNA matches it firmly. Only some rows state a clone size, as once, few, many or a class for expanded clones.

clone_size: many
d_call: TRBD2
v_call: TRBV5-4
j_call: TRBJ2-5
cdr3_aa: CASSLGGLEETQYF
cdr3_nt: TGTGCCAGCAGCTTGGGTGGACTAGAAGAGACCCAGTACTTC

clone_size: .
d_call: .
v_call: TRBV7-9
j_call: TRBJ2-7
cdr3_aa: CASSSPATEATYEQYF
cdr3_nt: TGTGCCAGCAGCTCACCGGCGACGGAAGCAACCTACGAGCAGTACTTC

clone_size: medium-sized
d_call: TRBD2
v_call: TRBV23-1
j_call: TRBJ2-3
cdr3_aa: CASRLGRARTDTQYF
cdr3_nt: TGCGCCAGCAGGCTCGGGAGGGCCCGCACAGATACGCAGTATTTT

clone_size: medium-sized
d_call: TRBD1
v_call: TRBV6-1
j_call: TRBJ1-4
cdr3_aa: CASSERRQGALYLFF
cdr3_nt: TGTGCCAGCAGTGAAAGAAGACAGGGGGCTCTCTACCTGTTTTTT

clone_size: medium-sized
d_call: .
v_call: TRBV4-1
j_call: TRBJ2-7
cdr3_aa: CASSHGSSEQYF
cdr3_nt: TGCGCCAGCAGCCATGGTAGCAGCGAGCAGTACTTC

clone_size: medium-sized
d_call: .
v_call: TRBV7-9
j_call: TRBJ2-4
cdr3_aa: CASSLDKAKNIQYF
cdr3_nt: TGTGCCAGCAGCCTCGATAAAGCCAAAAACATTCAGTACTTC

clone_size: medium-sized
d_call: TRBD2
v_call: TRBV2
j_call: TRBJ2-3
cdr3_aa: CASRDMTGTSGRIDTQYF
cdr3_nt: TGTGCCAGCAGAGACATGACCGGGACTAGCGGGAGGATAGATACGCAGTATTTT

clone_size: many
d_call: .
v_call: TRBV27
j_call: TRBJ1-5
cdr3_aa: CASSLTGRGSNQPQHF
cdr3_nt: TGTGCCAGCAGTCTAACAGGGAGGGGAAGCAATCAGCCCCAGCATTTT

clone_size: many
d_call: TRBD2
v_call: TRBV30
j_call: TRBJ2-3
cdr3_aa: CAWSVQVFREGRDTQYF
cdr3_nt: TGTGCCTGGAGTGTACAAGTCTTCCGGGAGGGCCGTGATACGCAGTATTTT

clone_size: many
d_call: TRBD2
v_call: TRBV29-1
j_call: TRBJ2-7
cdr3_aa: CSVVPSGSLSYEQYF
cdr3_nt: TGCAGCGTTGTTCCTAGCGGGAGTTTATCCTACGAGCAGTACTTC

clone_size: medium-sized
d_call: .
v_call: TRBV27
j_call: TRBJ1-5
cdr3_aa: CASSLGSNQPQHF
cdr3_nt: TGTGCCAGCAGTTTAGGGAGTAATCAGCCCCAGCATTTT

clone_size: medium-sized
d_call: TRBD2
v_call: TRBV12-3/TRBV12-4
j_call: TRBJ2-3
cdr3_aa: CASSLGGLAGSTDTQYF
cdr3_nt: TGTGCCAGCAGTTTAGGGGGACTAGCGGGAAGCACAGATACGCAGTATTTT

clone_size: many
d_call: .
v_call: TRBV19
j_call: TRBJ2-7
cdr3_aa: CASSPWGSSYEQYF
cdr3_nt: TGTGCCAGTAGTCCCTGGGGGAGCTCCTACGAGCAGTACTTC

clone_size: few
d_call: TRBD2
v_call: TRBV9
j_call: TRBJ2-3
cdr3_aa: CASSVGPLAGDRGTDTQYF
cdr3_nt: TGTGCCAGCAGCGTAGGACCCCTAGCGGGAGATCGTGGCACAGATACGCAGTATTTT

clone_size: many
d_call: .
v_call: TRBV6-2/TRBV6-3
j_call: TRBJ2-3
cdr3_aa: CASSYVDTQYF
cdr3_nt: TGTGCCAGCAGTTACGTTGATACGCAGTATTTT

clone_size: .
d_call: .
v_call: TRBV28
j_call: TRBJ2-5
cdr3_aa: CASSSGHSGRGTQYF
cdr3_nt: TGTGCCAGCAGTTCGGGCCACAGCGGTAGAGGGACCCAGTACTTC

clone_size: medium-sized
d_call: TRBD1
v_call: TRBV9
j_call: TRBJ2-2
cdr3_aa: CASSESHRGNTGELFF
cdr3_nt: TGTGCCAGCAGCGAGAGCCACAGGGGGAACACCGGGGAGCTGTTTTTT

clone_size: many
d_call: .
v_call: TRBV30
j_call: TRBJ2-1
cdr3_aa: CAWSVTSSYNEQFF
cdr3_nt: TGTGCCTGGAGTGTAACGAGCTCCTACAATGAGCAGTTCTTC

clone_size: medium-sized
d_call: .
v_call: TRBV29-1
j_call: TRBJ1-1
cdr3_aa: CSANPAVNTEAFF
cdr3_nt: TGCAGCGCGAATCCAGCAGTGAACACTGAAGCTTTCTTT

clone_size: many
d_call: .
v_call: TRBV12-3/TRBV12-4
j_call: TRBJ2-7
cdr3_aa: CASSQLGGDEQYF
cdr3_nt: TGTGCCAGCAGCCAACTGGGAGGAGACGAGCAGTACTTC

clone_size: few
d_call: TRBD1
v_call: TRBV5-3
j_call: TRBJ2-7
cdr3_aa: CASRLGDSKCAYEQHF
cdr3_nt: TGTGCCAGCAGGTTAGGGGACAGTAAATGTGCCTACGAGCAGCACTTC

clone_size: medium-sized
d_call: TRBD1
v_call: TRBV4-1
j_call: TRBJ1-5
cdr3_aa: CASSQAAGTANQPQHF
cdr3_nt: TGCGCCAGCAGCCAAGCCGCCGGGACAGCAAATCAGCCCCAGCATTTT

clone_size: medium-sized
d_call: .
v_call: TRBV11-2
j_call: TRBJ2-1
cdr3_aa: CASSLGEQEQFF
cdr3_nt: TGTGCCAGCAGCTTAGGCGAGCAGGAGCAGTTCTTC